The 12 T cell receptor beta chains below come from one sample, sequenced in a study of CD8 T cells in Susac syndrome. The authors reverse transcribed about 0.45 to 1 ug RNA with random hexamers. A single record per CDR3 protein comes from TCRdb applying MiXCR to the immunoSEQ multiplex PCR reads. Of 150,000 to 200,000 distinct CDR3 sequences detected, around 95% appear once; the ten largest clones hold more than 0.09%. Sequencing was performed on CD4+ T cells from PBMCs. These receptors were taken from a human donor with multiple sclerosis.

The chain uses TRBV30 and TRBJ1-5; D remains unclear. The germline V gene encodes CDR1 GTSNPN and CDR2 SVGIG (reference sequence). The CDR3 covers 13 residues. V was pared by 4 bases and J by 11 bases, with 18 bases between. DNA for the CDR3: TGTGCCTGGAATTCGGGGAATCACGGAGCCCAGCATTTT. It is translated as CAWNSGNHGAQHF.

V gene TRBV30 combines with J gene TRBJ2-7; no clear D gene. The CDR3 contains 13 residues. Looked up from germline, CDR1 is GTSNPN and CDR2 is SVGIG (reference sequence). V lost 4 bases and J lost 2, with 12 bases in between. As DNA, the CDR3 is TGTGCCTGGATGGGAAGCCCTCCCTACGAGCAGTACTTC. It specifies CAWMGSPPYEQYF.

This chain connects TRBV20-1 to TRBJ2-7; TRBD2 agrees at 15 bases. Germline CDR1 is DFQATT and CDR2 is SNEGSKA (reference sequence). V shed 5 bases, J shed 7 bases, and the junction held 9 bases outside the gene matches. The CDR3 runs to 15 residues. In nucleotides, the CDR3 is TGCAGTGCTGGAAATCCGGGACTAGCGGGGGGAGAGCAGTACTTC. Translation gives CSAGNPGLAGGEQYF.

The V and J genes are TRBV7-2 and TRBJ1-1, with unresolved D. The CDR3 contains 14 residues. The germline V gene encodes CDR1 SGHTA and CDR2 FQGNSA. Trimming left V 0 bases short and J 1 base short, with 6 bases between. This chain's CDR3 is CASSLASGNTEAFF. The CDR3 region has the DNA TGTGCCAGCAGCTTAGCTTCAGGGAACACTGAAGCTTTCTTT.

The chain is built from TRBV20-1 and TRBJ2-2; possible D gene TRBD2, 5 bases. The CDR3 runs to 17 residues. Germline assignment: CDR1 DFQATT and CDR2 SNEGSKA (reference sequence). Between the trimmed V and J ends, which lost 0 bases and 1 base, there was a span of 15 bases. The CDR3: CSARDGLDVRNTGELFF. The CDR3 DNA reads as TGCAGTGCTAGAGACGGACTTGACGTGAGGAACACCGGGGAGCTGTTTTTT.

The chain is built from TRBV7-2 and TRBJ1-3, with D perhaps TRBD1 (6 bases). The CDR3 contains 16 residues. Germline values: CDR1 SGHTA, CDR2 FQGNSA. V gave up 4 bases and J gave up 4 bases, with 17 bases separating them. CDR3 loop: CASSSPGTTSGNTIYF. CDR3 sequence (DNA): TGTGCCAGCAGCTCCCCCGGGACAACCTCCGGAAACACCATATATTTT.

The CDR3 region has the DNA TGTGCCAGCAGCACAACAGGTAGCACTGAAGCTTTCTTT. This gives the protein CASSTTGSTEAFF. This rearrangement joins TRBV2 to TRBJ1-1, with D possibly matching TRBD1 (5 bases). V shed 6 bases and J shed 4 bases, with 12 bases lying between them. The germline V gene encodes CDR1 SNHLY and CDR2 FYNNEI. CDR3 length: 13 amino acids.

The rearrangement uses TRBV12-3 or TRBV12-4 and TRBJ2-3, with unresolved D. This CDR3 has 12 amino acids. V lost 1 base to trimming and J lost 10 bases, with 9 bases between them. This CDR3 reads CASSLVNAAQYF. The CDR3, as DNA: TGTGCCAGCAGTTTAGTGAATGCGGCGCAGTATTTT.

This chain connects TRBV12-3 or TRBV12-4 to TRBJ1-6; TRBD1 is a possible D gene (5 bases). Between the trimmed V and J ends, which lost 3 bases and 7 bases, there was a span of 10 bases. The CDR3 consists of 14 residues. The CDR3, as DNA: TGTGCCAGCAGTTTGATCCCAGGGAATTCACCCCTCCACTTT. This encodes CASSLIPGNSPLHF.

The CDR3 DNA reads TGTGCCAGCAGTTATGGGACAGGGCGGCCTAATGAAAAACTGTTTTTT. As protein: CASSYGTGRPNEKLFF. This rearrangement joins TRBV27 to TRBJ1-4, with 9 bases identical to TRBD1. The V gene's germline CDR1 is MNHEY and CDR2 SMNVEV (reference sequence). V was clipped by 4 bases and J by 3 bases; unmatched bases: 6. The CDR3 length is 16 residues.

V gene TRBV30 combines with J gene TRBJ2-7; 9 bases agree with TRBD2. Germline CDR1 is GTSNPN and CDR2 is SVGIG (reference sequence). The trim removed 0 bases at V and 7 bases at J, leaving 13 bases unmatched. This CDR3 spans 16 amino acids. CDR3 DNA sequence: TGTGCCTGGAGTGTTCGGGGGAGCGGGGGGTTACGGGAGCAGTACTTC. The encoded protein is CAWSVRGSGGLREQYF.

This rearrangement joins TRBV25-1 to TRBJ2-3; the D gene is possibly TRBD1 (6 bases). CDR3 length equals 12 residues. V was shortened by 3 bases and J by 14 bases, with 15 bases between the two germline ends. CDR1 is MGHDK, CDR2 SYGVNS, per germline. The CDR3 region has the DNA TGTGCCAGCAGTGAGGCCACAGGGTATCCGTATTTT. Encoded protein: CASSEATGYPYF.